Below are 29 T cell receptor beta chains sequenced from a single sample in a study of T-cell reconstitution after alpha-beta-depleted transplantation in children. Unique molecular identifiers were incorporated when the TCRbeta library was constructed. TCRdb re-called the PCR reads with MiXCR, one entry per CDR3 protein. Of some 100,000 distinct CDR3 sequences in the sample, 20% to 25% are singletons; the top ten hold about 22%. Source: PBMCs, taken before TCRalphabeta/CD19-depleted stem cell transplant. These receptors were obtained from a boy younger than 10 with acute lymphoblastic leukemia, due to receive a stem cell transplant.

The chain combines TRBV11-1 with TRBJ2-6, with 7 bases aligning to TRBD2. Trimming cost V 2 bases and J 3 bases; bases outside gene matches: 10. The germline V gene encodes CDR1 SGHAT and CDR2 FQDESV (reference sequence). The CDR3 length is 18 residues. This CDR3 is CASSLSLGGGFGANVLTF. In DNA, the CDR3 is TGTGCCAGCAGCTTAAGCCTAGGCGGGGGATTTGGGGCCAACGTCCTGACTTTC.

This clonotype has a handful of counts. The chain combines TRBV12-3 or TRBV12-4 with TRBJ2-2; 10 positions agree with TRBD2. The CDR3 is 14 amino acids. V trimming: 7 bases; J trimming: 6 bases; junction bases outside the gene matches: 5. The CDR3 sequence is CASKSGLAAGELFF. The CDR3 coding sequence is TGTGCCAGCAAGTCTGGACTAGCGGCCGGGGAGCTGTTTTTT.

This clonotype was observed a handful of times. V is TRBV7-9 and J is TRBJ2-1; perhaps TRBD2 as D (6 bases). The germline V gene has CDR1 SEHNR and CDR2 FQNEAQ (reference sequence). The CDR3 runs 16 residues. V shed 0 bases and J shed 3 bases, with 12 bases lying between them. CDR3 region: CASSLATGLRYNEQFF. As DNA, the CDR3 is TGTGCCAGCAGCTTAGCGACGGGACTTCGCTACAATGAGCAGTTCTTC. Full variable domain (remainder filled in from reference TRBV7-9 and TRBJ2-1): DTGVSQNPRHKITKRGQNVTFRCDPISEHNRLYWYRQTLGQGPEFLTYFQNEAQLEKSRLLSDRFSAERPKGSFSTLEIQRTEQGDSAMYLCASSLATGLRYNEQFFGPGTRLTVL.

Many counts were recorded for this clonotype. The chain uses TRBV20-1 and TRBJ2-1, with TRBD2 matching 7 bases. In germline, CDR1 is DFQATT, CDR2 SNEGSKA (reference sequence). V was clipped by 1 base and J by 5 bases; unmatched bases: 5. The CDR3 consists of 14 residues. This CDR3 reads CSARALAVNNEQFF. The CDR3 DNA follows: TGCAGTGCTAGAGCGCTAGCGGTTAACAATGAGCAGTTCTTC.

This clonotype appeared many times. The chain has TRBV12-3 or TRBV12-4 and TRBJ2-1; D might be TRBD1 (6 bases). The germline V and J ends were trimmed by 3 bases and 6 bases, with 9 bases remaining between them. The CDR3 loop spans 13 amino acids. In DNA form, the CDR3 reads TGTGCCAGCAGTTTGGGGGCAGCCAATGAGCAGTTCTTC. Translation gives CASSLGAANEQFF.

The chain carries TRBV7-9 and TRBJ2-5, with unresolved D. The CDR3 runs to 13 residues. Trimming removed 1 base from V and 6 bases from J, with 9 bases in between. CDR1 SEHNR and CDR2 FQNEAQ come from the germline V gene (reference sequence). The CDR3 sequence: CASSLDPSQTQYF. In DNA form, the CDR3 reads TGTGCCAGCAGCTTAGACCCGTCACAGACCCAGTACTTC.

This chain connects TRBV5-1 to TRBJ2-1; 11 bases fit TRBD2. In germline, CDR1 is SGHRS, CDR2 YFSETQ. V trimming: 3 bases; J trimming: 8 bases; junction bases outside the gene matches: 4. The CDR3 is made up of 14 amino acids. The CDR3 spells CASSSGTSGYEQFF. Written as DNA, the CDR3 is TGCGCCAGCAGCTCCGGGACTAGCGGATATGAGCAGTTCTTC.

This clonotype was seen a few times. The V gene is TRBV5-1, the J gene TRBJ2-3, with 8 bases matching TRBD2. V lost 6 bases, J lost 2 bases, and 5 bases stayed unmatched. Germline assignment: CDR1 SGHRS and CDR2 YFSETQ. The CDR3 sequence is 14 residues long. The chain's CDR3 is CASTAGGSTDTQYF. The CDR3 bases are TGCGCCAGCACGGCGGGGGGATCCACAGATACGCAGTATTTT.

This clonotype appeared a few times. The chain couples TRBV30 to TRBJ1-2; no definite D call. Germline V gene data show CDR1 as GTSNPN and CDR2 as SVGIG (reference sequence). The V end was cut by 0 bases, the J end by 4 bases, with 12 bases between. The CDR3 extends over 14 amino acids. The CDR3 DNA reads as TGTGCCTGGAGTGTATTGGGAGCACGCTATGGCTACACCTTC. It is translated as CAWSVLGARYGYTF. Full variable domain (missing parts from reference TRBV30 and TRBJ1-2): SQTIHQWPATLVQPVGSPLSLECTVEGTSNPNLYWYRQAAGRGLQLLFYSVGIGQISSEVPQNLSASRPQDRQFILSSKKLLLSDSGFYLCAWSVLGARYGYTFGSGTRLTVV.

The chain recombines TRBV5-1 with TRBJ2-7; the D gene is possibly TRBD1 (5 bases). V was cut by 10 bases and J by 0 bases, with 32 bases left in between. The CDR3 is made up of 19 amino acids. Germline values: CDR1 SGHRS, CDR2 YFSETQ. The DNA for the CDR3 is TGCGCCGGCTACTTTTGGAAAGGGGCCGCCCCACCCTACTCCTACGAGCAGTACTTC. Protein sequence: CAGYFWKGAAPPYSYEQYF.

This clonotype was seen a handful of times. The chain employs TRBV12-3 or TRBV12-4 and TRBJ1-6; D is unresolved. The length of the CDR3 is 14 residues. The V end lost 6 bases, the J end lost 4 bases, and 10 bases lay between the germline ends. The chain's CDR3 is CASRSPGYNSPLHF. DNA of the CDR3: TGTGCCAGCAGATCCCCCGGGTATAATTCACCCCTCCACTTT.

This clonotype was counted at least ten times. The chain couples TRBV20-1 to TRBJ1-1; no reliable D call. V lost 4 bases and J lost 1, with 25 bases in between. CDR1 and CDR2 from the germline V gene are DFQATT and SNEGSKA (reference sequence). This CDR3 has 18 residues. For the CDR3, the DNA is TGCAGTGCTAAGGAGAATAGAGGTATTGGGTTCGGGAACACTGAAGCTTTCTTT. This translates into CSAKENRGIGFGNTEAFF.

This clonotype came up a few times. CDR3 region: CASSLRRGNEQFF. The CDR3 coding sequence is TGCGCCAGCAGCCTTCGGAGGGGGAATGAGCAGTTCTTC. The chain couples TRBV4-1 to TRBJ2-1; the D call may be TRBD1 or TRBD2 (6 bases each). V was pared by 4 bases and J by 7 bases, with 11 bases between. In germline, CDR1 is MGHRA, CDR2 YSYEKL. The CDR3 length is 13 residues.

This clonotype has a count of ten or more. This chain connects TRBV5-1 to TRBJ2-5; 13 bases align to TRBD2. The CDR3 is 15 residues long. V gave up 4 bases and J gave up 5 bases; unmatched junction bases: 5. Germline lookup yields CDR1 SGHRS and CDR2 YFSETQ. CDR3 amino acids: CASSPRTSGSETQYF. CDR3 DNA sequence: TGCGCCAGCAGCCCTCGGACTAGCGGGAGTGAGACCCAGTACTTC.

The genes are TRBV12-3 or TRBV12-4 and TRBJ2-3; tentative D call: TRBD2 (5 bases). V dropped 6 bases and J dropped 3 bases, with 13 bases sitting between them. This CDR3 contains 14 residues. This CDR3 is CASSQTRGTDTQYF. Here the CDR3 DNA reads TGTGCCAGCAGCCAGACCCGAGGGACAGATACGCAGTATTTT.

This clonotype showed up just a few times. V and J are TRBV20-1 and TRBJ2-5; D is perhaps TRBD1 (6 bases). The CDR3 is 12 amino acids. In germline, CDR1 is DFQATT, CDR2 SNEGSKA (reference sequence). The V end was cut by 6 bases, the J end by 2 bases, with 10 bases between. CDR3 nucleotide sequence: TGCAGTGCGTGGACAGTTCAAGAGACCCAGTACTTC. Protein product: CSAWTVQETQYF.

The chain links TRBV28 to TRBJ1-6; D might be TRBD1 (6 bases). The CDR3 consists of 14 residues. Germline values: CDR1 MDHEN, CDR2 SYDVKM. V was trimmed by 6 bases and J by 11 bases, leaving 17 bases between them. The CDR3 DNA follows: TGTGCCAGCAGCCCTACAGGGTTTCATCCACCCCTCCACTTT. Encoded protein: CASSPTGFHPPLHF. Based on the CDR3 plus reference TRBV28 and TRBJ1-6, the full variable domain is DVKVTQSSRYLVKRTGEKVFLECVQDMDHENMFWYRQDPGLGLRLIYFSYDVKMKEKGDIPEGYSVSREKKERFSLILESASTNQTSMYLCASSPTGFHPPLHFGNGTRLTVT.

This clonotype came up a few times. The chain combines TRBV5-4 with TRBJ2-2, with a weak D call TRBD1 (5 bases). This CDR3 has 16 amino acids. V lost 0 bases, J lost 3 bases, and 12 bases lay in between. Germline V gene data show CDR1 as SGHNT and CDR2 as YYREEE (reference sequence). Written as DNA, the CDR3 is TGTGCCAGCAGCTTGGCAGGGAAAGTTTACACCGGGGAGCTGTTTTTT. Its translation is CASSLAGKVYTGELFF.

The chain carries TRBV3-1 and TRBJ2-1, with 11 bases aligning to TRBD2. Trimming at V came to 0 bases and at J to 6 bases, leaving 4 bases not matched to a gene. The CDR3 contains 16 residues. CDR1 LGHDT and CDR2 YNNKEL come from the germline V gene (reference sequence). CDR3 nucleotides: TGTGCCAGCAGCCAAGATACTAGCGGGAGTCGCAATGAGCAGTTCTTC. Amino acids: CASSQDTSGSRNEQFF.

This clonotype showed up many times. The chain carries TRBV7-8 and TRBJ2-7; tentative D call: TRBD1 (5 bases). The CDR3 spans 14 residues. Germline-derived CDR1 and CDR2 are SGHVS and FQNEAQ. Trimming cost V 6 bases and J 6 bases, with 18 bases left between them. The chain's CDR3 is CASSTGSRVREQYF. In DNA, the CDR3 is TGTGCCAGCAGTACCGGTTCCAGGGTTCGCGAGCAGTACTTC.

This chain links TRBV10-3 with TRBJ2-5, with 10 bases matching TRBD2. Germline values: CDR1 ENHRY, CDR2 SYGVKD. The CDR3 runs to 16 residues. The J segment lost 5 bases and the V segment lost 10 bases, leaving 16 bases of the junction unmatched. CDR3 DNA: TGTGCCACCAGGACTAGCGGAGGGGCCGCGAGGGAGACCCAGTACTTC. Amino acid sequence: CATRTSGGAARETQYF.

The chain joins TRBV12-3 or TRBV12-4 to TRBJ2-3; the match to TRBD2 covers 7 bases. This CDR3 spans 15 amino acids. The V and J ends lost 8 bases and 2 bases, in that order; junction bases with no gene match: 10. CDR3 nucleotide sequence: TGTGCCAGCGAGCGGGGAGCGGGGTCCACAGATACGCAGTATTTT. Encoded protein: CASERGAGSTDTQYF.

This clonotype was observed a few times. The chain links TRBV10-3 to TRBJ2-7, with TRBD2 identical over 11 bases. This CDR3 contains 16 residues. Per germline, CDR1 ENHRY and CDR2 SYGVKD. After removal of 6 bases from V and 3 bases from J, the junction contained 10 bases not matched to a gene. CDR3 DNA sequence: TGTGCCATCAGGGAGCCGGGACTAGCGGAGAGCTACGAGCAGTACTTC. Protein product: CAIREPGLAESYEQYF.

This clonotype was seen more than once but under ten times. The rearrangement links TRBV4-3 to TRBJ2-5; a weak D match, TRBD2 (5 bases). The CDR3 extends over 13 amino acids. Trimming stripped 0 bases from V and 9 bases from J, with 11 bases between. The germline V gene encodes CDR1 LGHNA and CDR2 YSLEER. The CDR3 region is CASSQDRGLAQYF. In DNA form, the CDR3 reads TGCGCCAGCAGCCAAGATCGGGGTTTGGCCCAGTACTTC.

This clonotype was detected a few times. The CDR3 bases are TGTGCCAGCAGCTGGACAGGGGGCGGATTAGCTTTCTTT. Translation gives CASSWTGGGLAFF. The chain is built from TRBV6-1 and TRBJ1-1, with 11 positions matching TRBD1. CDR1 is MNHNS, CDR2 SASEGT, per germline. V gave up 6 bases and J gave up 10 bases; unmatched junction bases: 7. This CDR3 region has 13 residues.

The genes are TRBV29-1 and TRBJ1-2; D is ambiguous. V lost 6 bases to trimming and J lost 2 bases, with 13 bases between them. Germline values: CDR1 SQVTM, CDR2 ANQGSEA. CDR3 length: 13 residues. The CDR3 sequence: CSVSGTPNYGYTF. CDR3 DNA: TGCAGCGTCTCTGGCACCCCAAACTATGGCTACACCTTC.

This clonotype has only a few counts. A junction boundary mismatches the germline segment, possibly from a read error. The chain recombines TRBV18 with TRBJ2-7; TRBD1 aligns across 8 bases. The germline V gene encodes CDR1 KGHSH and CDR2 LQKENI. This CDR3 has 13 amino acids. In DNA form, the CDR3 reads TGTGCCAGCTCACTCGATGCGGGACAGGACAACGACTTC. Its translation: CASSLDAGQDNDF.

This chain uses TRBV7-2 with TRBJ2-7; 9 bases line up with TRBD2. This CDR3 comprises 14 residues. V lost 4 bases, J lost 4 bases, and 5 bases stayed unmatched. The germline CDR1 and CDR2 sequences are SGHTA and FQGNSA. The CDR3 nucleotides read TGTGCCAGCAGCTCGCTAGCGGGATCGTACGAGCAGTACTTC. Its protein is CASSSLAGSYEQYF. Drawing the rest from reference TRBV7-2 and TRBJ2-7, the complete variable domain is GAGVSQSPSNKVTEKGKDVELRCDPISGHTALYWYRQSLGQGLEFLIYFQGNSAPDKSGLPSDRFSAERTGGSVSTLTIQRTQQEDSAVYLCASSSLAGSYEQYFGPGTRLTVT.

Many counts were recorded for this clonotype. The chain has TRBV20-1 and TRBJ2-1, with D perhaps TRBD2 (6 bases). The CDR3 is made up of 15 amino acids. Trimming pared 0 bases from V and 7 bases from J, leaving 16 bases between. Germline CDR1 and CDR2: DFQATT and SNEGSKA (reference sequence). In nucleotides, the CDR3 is TGCAGTGCTAGAGATTCGGGCGGGACCCCTAATGAGCAGTTCTTC. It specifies CSARDSGGTPNEQFF.